Each of the 14 T cell receptor beta chains below was sequenced from the same sample in a study of shared clonotypes between healthy human individuals. Positively selected for CCR7, the CD45RO-negative cells used as naive CD8 cells excluded terminally differentiated effector memory CD45RA+ cells. TCRdb's copy holds only in-frame clones and misses some; the assay was immunoSEQ multiplex PCR. Here the sample spans some 2,000,000 clones, about 95% being singletons. Sequenced sample: naive CD8+ T cells sorted from blood. These receptors were taken from a man younger than 35 in good health.

This clone occurred once. This chain uses TRBV13 with TRBJ1-6; a weak D match, TRBD1 (6 bases). Germline CDR1 PRHDT, CDR2 FYEKMQ (reference sequence). Deletions cut 1 base from V and 7 bases from J, with 17 bases between. This CDR3 spans 17 amino acids. CDR3 in amino acids: CASSLERDTGVNSPLHF. CDR3 nucleotide sequence: TGTGCCAGCAGCTTAGAAAGGGACACGGGTGTGAATTCACCCCTCCACTTT. The variable domain in full, completed from reference TRBV13 and TRBJ1-6, reads AAGVIQSPRHLIKEKRETATLKCYPIPRHDTVYWYQQGPGQDPQFLISFYEKMQSDKGSIPDRFSAQQFSDYHSELNMSSLELGDSALYFCASSLERDTGVNSPLHFGNGTRLTVT.

V is TRBV27 and J is TRBJ2-1; D is uncertain. There are 14 residues in the CDR3. CDR1 and CDR2 from the germline V gene are MNHEY and SMNVEV (reference sequence). V dropped 1 base and J dropped 14 bases, with 18 bases sitting between them. The CDR3 here is CASSLLSLMKEEFF. The CDR3 DNA follows: TGTGCCAGCAGTTTATTGTCACTAATGAAAGAGGAGTTCTTC.

The chain joins TRBV5-4 to TRBJ1-2, with 12 bases identical to TRBD1. The germline V gene encodes CDR1 SGHNT and CDR2 YYREEE (reference sequence). V was clipped by 4 bases and J by 4 bases; unmatched bases: 8. This CDR3 contains 16 residues. The DNA of the CDR3 is TGTGCCAGCAGCCCCGGGACAGGGGGCGGAACCTATGGCTACACCTTC. Amino acid sequence: CASSPGTGGGTYGYTF.

This CDR3 reads CAWTPHVVANYGYTF. The CDR3 nucleotides read TGTGCCTGGACCCCCCACGTAGTAGCTAACTATGGCTACACCTTC. V is TRBV30 and J is TRBJ1-2; D gene unclear. Germline V gene lookup returns CDR1 GTSNPN and CDR2 SVGIG (reference sequence). The CDR3 runs 15 residues. The V end lost 4 bases, the J end lost 0 bases, and 15 bases lay between the germline ends.

About this clone itself: Within the sample, other DNA sequences also encode this same CDR3. The chain joins TRBV7-9 to TRBJ2-7, with TRBD1 identical over 7 bases. Germline lookup yields CDR1 SEHNR and CDR2 FQNEAQ (reference sequence). The CDR3 length is 14 residues. Germline trimming cut 5 bases from V and 2 bases from J; bases unmatched to any gene: 6. The CDR3 region is CASSTGTEAYEQYF. Here the CDR3 DNA reads TGTGCCAGCAGCACCGGGACAGAAGCCTACGAGCAGTACTTC.

Concerning this clone: One end of the junction varies from germline; a read error may be responsible. J is TRBJ2-7 and V is TRBV29-1; maybe TRBD2 (6 bases). CDR3 size: 14 residues. The V gene's germline CDR1 is SQVTM and CDR2 ANQGSEA. The DNA for the CDR3 is TGCGGCGTTGTGGGACTGGTTGGTTCCTACGAGCAGTACTTC. Encoded protein: CGVVGLVGSYEQYF.

The chain recombines TRBV7-8 with TRBJ2-1; 12 positions match TRBD2. V was clipped by 5 bases and J by 9 bases; unmatched bases: 11. The CDR3 length is 16 residues. The V gene's germline CDR1 is SGHVS and CDR2 FQNEAQ. The CDR3 DNA is TGTGCCAGCAGCCTTCCTAGCGGGAGGGCCCTCGGTGAGCAGTTCTTC. Translation: CASSLPSGRALGEQFF.

About this clone: The same CDR3 is also encoded by other DNA sequences in this sample. The rearrangement uses TRBV19 and TRBJ2-7, with D tentatively TRBD1 (6 bases). The CDR3 consists of 13 residues. The V end lost 5 bases, the J end lost 1 base, and 9 bases lay between the germline ends. Germline CDR1 reads LNHDA; CDR2 reads SQIVND (reference sequence). The CDR3 reads CASSVGQSYEQYF. In DNA form, the CDR3 reads TGTGCCAGTAGTGTAGGACAGTCCTACGAGCAGTACTTC.

The chain combines TRBV4-2 with TRBJ1-6; unclear D gene. Trimming shortened V by 0 bases and J by 9 bases, and 12 bases separated the two germline ends. The V gene's germline CDR1 is LGHNA and CDR2 YNFKEQ. This CDR3 spans 15 amino acids. The CDR3 sequence is CASSQEDGRGSPLHF. In DNA form, the CDR3 reads TGTGCCAGCAGCCAAGAGGACGGTCGGGGTTCACCCCTCCACTTT.

V is TRBV10-3 and J is TRBJ2-2, with 10 bases lining up with TRBD2. The ends lost 3 bases at V and 3 bases at J; junction bases unmatched: 7. The germline gives CDR1 ENHRY, CDR2 SYGVKD. The CDR3 is 17 amino acids. CDR3 protein: CAISDPAGGPDTGELFF. The DNA of the CDR3 is TGTGCCATCAGTGACCCAGCGGGAGGGCCGGACACCGGGGAGCTGTTTTTT.

This chain joins TRBV7-3 and TRBJ2-3, with 7 bases identical to TRBD1. The J segment lost 2 bases and the V segment lost 4 bases, leaving 3 bases of the junction unmatched. Per the germline V gene, CDR1 is SGHTA and CDR2 is FQGTGA. The length of the CDR3 is 14 residues. In DNA form, the CDR3 reads TGTGCCAGCAGCTCGGACAGGTACACAGATACGCAGTATTTT. This translates into CASSSDRYTDTQYF.

The J gene is TRBJ1-6, the V gene TRBV19, with 9 bases aligning to TRBD1. Germline CDR1 reads LNHDA; CDR2 reads SQIVND (reference sequence). Losses at the gene ends were 2 bases for V and 7 bases for J; bases not matched to a gene: 6. There are 16 residues in the CDR3. CDR3 DNA sequence: TGTGCCAGTAGTATATCCGGGACAGGGTCGAATTCACCCCTCCACTTT. It specifies CASSISGTGSNSPLHF.

The chain has TRBV14 and TRBJ2-1; TRBD1 matches at 7 bases. The CDR3 spans 16 residues. Trimming at V came to 1 base and at J to 4 bases, leaving 7 bases not matched to a gene. Germline V CDR1 and CDR2: SGHDN, FVKESK. The CDR3 here is CASSQAIGTAYNEQFF. As DNA, the CDR3 is TGTGCCAGCAGCCAAGCTATCGGGACAGCTTACAATGAGCAGTTCTTC.

The chain recombines TRBV7-2 with TRBJ2-1; D might be TRBD2 (5 bases). Germline V gene sequence: CDR1 SGHTA, CDR2 FQGNSA. Trimming took off 5 bases at V and 4 bases at J, with 15 bases between the two ends. CDR3 length: 15 residues. The CDR3 loop is CASSHGIGPYNEQFF. The CDR3, as DNA: TGTGCCAGCAGCCACGGGATCGGCCCTTACAATGAGCAGTTCTTC.